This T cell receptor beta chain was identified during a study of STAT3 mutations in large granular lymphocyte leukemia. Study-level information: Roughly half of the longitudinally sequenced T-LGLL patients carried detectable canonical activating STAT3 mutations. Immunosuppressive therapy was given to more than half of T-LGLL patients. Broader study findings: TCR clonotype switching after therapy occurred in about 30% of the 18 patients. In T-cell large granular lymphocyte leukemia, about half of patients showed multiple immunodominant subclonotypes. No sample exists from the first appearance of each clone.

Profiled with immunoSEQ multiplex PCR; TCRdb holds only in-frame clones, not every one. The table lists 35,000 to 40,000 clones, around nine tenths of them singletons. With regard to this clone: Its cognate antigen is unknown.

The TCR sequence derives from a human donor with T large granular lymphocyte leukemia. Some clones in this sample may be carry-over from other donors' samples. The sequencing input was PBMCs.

This CDR3 is CASSAAGGDYGYTF. Written as DNA, the CDR3 is TGTGCCAGCAGCGCGGCAGGGGGTGACTATGGCTACACCTTC. The rearrangement uses TRBV5-4 and TRBJ1-2, with 7 bases lining up with TRBD1. Trimming at V came to 4 bases and at J to 3 bases, leaving 6 bases not matched to a gene. CDR1 SGHNT and CDR2 YYREEE come from the germline V gene (reference sequence). The CDR3 consists of 14 residues.